This paragraph covers one T cell receptor beta chain sequence. Trimming cost V 1 base and J 6 bases, with 12 bases left between them. Germline assignment: CDR1 SGHTA and CDR2 FQGNSA. CDR3 length equals 15 residues. The data are from a study of blood T cell repertoires in COVID-19. As for the study in general: Acute-phase and convalescent COVID-19 samples originated in the United States, Italy and Spain. Sources were T cells, B-cell-depleted T cells, or PBMCs; the material itself was cDNA or gDNA.

Authors' analysis steps: Amplification with reference gene primers provided the estimates of nucleated cell counts. Data came from immunoSEQ multiplex PCR; TCRdb stores just in-frame clones and leaves some out. V, J and clone size derive from that table, while D and trimming were established from the DNA sequence. The table records fewer than 90,000 clones, around 96% of them present only once. This rearrangement joins TRBV7-2 to TRBJ1-4, with a possible D match to TRBD1 (6 bases). The sequenced material came from peripheral blood. The receptor was derived from a human donor with active COVID-19. The donor label of this sample is uncertain. CDR3 DNA: TGTGCCAGCAGCTTAGGGGCAGGGGATTATGAAAAACTGTTTTTT. Translating it yields CASSLGAGDYEKLFF.